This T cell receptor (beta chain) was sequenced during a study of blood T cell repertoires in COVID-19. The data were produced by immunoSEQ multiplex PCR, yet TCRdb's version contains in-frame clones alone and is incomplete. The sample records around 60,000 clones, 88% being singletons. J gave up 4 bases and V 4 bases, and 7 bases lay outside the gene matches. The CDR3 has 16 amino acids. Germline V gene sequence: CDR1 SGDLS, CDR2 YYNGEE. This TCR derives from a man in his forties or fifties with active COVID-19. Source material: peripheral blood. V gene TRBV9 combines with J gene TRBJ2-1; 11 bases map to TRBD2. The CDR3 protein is CASSPRTSGSYNEQFF. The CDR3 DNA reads TGTGCCAGCAGCCCGCGGACTAGCGGGTCTTACAATGAGCAGTTCTTC.